Shown below are 31 T cell receptor beta chains from a single sample sequenced in a study of cytomegalovirus exposure and HLA in healthy donors. The PCR had 60 Vbeta and 13 Jbeta primers. Here immunoSEQ multiplex PCR was the method, and the copy in TCRdb shows in-frame clones only, minus some. Here the sample spans about 140,000 clones, about 84% being singletons. Source material: PBMCs. The receptor set was obtained from a male donor in good health and CMV-seronegative.

The CDR3: CASSTRQGSGANVLTF. CDR3 coding DNA: TGTGCCAGCAGCACCCGACAGGGCTCTGGGGCCAACGTCCTGACTTTC. V and J are TRBV13 and TRBJ2-6, with 7 bases matching TRBD1. Germline V gene data show CDR1 as PRHDT and CDR2 as FYEKMQ (reference sequence). The length of the CDR3 is 16 residues. J gave up 0 bases and V 5 bases, and 4 bases lay outside the gene matches.

The chain uses TRBV6-5 and TRBJ2-6; TRBD1 might be the D (5 bases). Per germline, CDR1 MNHEY and CDR2 SVGAGI. V gave up 2 bases and J gave up 0 bases, with 8 bases separating them. The CDR3 extends over 16 amino acids. CDR3: CASSYDSNSGANVLTF. The CDR3 coding sequence is TGTGCCAGCAGTTACGACAGCAACTCTGGGGCCAACGTCCTGACTTTC.

V and J are TRBV15 and TRBJ2-7; TRBD2 agrees at 10 bases. The germline CDR1 and CDR2 sequences are LNHNV and YYDKDF (reference sequence). The CDR3 is made up of 18 amino acids. Unmatched junction bases numbered 10, after V lost 0 bases and J lost 2 bases. This chain's CDR3 is CATSRERSGRGMTYEQYF. The CDR3 DNA reads as TGTGCCACCAGCAGAGAGAGGAGCGGGAGGGGGATGACCTACGAGCAGTACTTC.

The chain uses TRBV19 and TRBJ1-5, with D possibly matching TRBD1 (5 bases). Looked up from germline, CDR1 is LNHDA and CDR2 is SQIVND (reference sequence). The V and J ends lost 7 bases and 6 bases respectively, with 16 bases between them. The CDR3 consists of 14 residues. The CDR3 DNA reads TGTGCCAGTACCCGATCAACGGGGGGTCAGCCCCAGCATTTT. This gives the protein CASTRSTGGQPQHF. Drawing the rest from reference TRBV19 and TRBJ1-5, the complete variable domain is DGGITQSPKYLFRKEGQNVTLSCEQNLNHDAMYWYRQDPGQGLRLIYYSQIVNDFQKGDIAEGYSVSREKKESFPLTVTSAQKNPTAFYLCASTRSTGGQPQHFGDGTRLSIL.

This sequence joins TRBV5-6 and TRBJ2-5; 9 bases line up with TRBD2. Trimming at V came to 4 bases and at J to 5 bases, leaving 6 bases not matched to a gene. The V gene's germline CDR1 is SGHDT and CDR2 YYEEEE. CDR3 size: 14 residues. For the CDR3, the DNA is TGTGCCAGCAGCCCTGCTAGCGGGATGGAGACCCAGTACTTC. Translating gives CASSPASGMETQYF.

The rearrangement joins TRBV7-2 to TRBJ1-4; D ambiguous. The CDR3 length is 14 residues. The germline V and J ends were trimmed by 1 base and 6 bases, with 9 bases remaining between them. Germline V gene lookup returns CDR1 SGHTA and CDR2 FQGNSA. For the CDR3, the DNA is TGTGCCAGCAGCTTAGTGACCGGGGATGAAAAACTGTTTTTT. Translating it yields CASSLVTGDEKLFF.

This chain uses TRBV10-3 with TRBJ2-1, with TRBD2 as a possible D gene (6 bases). Trimming removed 2 bases at V and 0 bases at J, with 11 bases between. Germline V gene lookup returns CDR1 ENHRY and CDR2 SYGVKD. The CDR3 has 16 residues. DNA for the CDR3: TGTGCCATCAGTGAGGGGACTTCCTACTCCTACAATGAGCAGTTCTTC. The encoded protein is CAISEGTSYSYNEQFF.

This clone appeared a single time. This chain uses TRBV27 with TRBJ2-5, with 11 bases aligning to TRBD2. Trimming cost V 2 bases and J 4 bases; bases outside gene matches: 9. In germline, CDR1 is MNHEY, CDR2 SMNVEV (reference sequence). The CDR3 runs 17 residues. CDR3 amino acids: CASSLGLAGGPRETQYF. In DNA, the CDR3 is TGTGCCAGCAGTTTAGGGTTAGCGGGAGGGCCTCGAGAGACCCAGTACTTC.

The chain links TRBV9 to TRBJ2-5; 10 bases fit TRBD1. CDR1 is SGDLS and CDR2 is YYNGEE in the germline V gene. The CDR3 covers 16 residues. V was pared by 4 bases and J by 4 bases, with 10 bases of the junction left unmatched. CDR3 sequence: CASSLRDRGVRETQYF. Here the CDR3 DNA reads TGTGCCAGCAGCCTCCGGGACAGGGGAGTTAGAGAGACCCAGTACTTC.

The rearrangement links TRBV30 to TRBJ2-3; TRBD2 aligns across 9 bases. The V and J ends lost 8 bases and 3 bases, in that order; junction bases with no gene match: 6. Germline CDR1 GTSNPN, CDR2 SVGIG (reference sequence). The CDR3 spans 13 residues. This CDR3 reads CARQTSGTDTQYF. The CDR3 nucleotides are TGTGCCCGCCAAACTAGCGGGACAGATACGCAGTATTTT.

The chain joins TRBV7-8 to TRBJ1-5; D unclear. CDR1 and CDR2 (germline): SGHVS, FQNEAQ. This CDR3 comprises 13 residues. Trimming shortened V by 5 bases and J by 6 bases, and 11 bases separated the two germline ends. CDR3 amino acids: CASSLGGVQPQHF. As DNA, the CDR3 is TGTGCCAGCAGCCTGGGCGGGGTTCAGCCCCAGCATTTT.

The gene calls are TRBV15 and TRBJ2-7, with 11 bases aligning to TRBD2. The CDR3 has 15 amino acids. Germline values: CDR1 LNHNV, CDR2 YYDKDF (reference sequence). Losses at the gene ends were 3 bases for V and 0 bases for J; bases not matched to a gene: 1. CDR3 sequence (DNA): TGTGCCACCAGCAGGGGGACTAGCGGCTCCTACGAGCAGTACTTC. It translates to CATSRGTSGSYEQYF.

This chain connects TRBV27 to TRBJ2-5; D might be TRBD2 (7 bases). Germline CDR1 is MNHEY and CDR2 is SMNVEV (reference sequence). The CDR3 consists of 14 residues. V was pared by 3 bases and J by 4 bases, with 12 bases between. The CDR3 spells CASSLIRGGETQYF. CDR3 DNA: TGTGCCAGCAGTTTGATTAGGGGGGGAGAGACCCAGTACTTC.

The rearrangement uses TRBV5-1 and TRBJ2-7, with 10 bases lining up with TRBD1. V dropped 4 bases and J dropped 2; count of bases not matched to a gene: 6. There are 15 residues in the CDR3. Germline CDR1 reads SGHRS; CDR2 reads YFSETQ. The CDR3 region has the DNA TGCGCCAGCAGCACGGGGGACAGGGGAGCCTACGAGCAGTACTTC. This encodes CASSTGDRGAYEQYF.

This chain joins TRBV2 and TRBJ2-3, with 10 bases identical to TRBD2. The trim removed 1 base at V and 3 bases at J, leaving 13 bases unmatched. The CDR3 extends over 19 amino acids. The germline CDR1 and CDR2 sequences are SNHLY and FYNNEI. This CDR3 is CASSEDLVKLAGDTDTQYF. The CDR3 DNA reads TGTGCCAGCAGTGAAGATTTGGTCAAGCTAGCGGGGGATACAGATACGCAGTATTTT.

The genes are TRBV13 and TRBJ1-1; TRBD1 matches at 8 bases. Germline CDR1 is PRHDT and CDR2 is FYEKMQ (reference sequence). The CDR3 runs 14 residues. The V gene end was trimmed by 5 bases and the J gene end by 3 bases; junction bases not matched to a gene: 5. The CDR3 region has the DNA TGTGCCAGCAGCGCCAGGGGGCTGGACACTGAAGCTTTCTTT. Translating it yields CASSARGLDTEAFF.

V is TRBV15 and J is TRBJ2-5; D gene ambiguous. The germline CDR1 and CDR2 sequences are LNHNV and YYDKDF (reference sequence). V lost 6 bases and J 0 bases, leaving 11 bases between the germline ends. The CDR3 is 14 residues long. The DNA of the CDR3 is TGTGCCACCAGGAAGAGCGACTACCAAGAGACCCAGTACTTC. Its translation is CATRKSDYQETQYF.

The chain combines TRBV19 with TRBJ1-1; tentative D call: TRBD1 (5 bases). With 7 bases removed from V and 5 bases from J, the gap between germline ends came to 14 bases. CDR3 length equals 13 residues. Germline lookup yields CDR1 LNHDA and CDR2 SQIVND (reference sequence). The CDR3 loop is CASIPRQGTEAFF. In DNA form, the CDR3 reads TGTGCCAGTATTCCGAGGCAGGGAACTGAAGCTTTCTTT.

The chain uses TRBV6-5 and TRBJ1-2, with a possible D match to TRBD1 (5 bases). CDR1 is MNHEY and CDR2 is SVGAGI in the germline V gene. Trimming pared 5 bases from V and 5 bases from J, leaving 15 bases between. CDR3 length equals 14 residues. The CDR3 loop is CASSPFGTQYGYTF. CDR3 bases: TGTGCCAGCAGTCCCTTCGGGACTCAATATGGCTACACCTTC.

This clone was counted a single time. The chain recombines TRBV9 with TRBJ1-3, with 7 nucleotides matching TRBD1. CDR3 length equals 16 residues. Germline CDR1 and CDR2: SGDLS and YYNGEE. After removal of 4 bases from V and 0 bases from J, the junction contained 7 bases not matched to a gene. CDR3 coding DNA: TGTGCCAGCAGCAAGGACAGGCCCCGCTCTGGAAACACCATATATTTT. This translates into CASSKDRPRSGNTIYF.

The chain recombines TRBV14 with TRBJ2-1, with TRBD1 identical over 7 bases. The germline V gene encodes CDR1 SGHDN and CDR2 FVKESK. The J segment lost 6 bases and the V segment lost 4 bases, leaving 6 bases of the junction unmatched. CDR3 length equals 14 residues. The CDR3: CASSLTTGVNEQFF. The CDR3, as DNA: TGTGCCAGCAGCCTAACCACAGGGGTCAATGAGCAGTTCTTC. The variable domain in full, with the rest retrieved from reference TRBV14 and TRBJ2-1, is EAGVTQFPSHSVIEKGQTVTLRCDPISGHDNLYWYRRVMGKEIKFLLHFVKESKQDESGMPNNRFLAERTGGTYSTLKVQPAELEDSGVYFCASSLTTGVNEQFFGPGTRLTVL.

The chain employs TRBV7-9 and TRBJ2-7, with D possibly being TRBD2 (6 bases). V lost 4 bases to trimming and J lost 4 bases, with 11 bases between them. Germline V CDR1 and CDR2: SEHNR, FQNEAQ (reference sequence). The CDR3 runs to 13 residues. The CDR3, as DNA: TGTGCCAGCAGCTCCGGGGGTTTTTACGAGCAGTACTTC. Protein sequence: CASSSGGFYEQYF.

The gene calls are TRBV5-6 and TRBJ1-5, with D perhaps matching TRBD1 (6 bases). The CDR3 totals 15 residues. Trimming took off 2 bases at V and 6 bases at J, with 15 bases between the two ends. The germline CDR1 and CDR2 sequences are SGHDT and YYEEEE. CDR3 coding DNA: TGTGCCAGCAGCTTTAGACGGGGCAGGGGTCAGCCCCAGCATTTT. The encoded protein is CASSFRRGRGQPQHF.

V and J are TRBV9 and TRBJ1-2; TRBD1 is a possible D gene (6 bases). Trimming stripped 4 bases from V and 5 bases from J, with 15 bases between. Germline-derived CDR1 and CDR2 are SGDLS and YYNGEE. This CDR3 comprises 14 residues. The CDR3 protein is CASSPDRKFYGYTF. CDR3 DNA: TGTGCCAGCAGCCCTGACAGGAAATTTTATGGCTACACCTTC.

The chain recombines TRBV7-2 with TRBJ2-7; 11 bases line up with TRBD2. The germline V gene has CDR1 SGHTA and CDR2 FQGNSA. V lost 2 bases, J lost 4 bases, and 13 bases stayed unmatched. The CDR3 consists of 18 residues. CDR3 sequence (DNA): TGTGCCAGCAGCTTATGGTCGGTAGCGGGAGGGAAGACGTACGAGCAGTACTTC. It is translated as CASSLWSVAGGKTYEQYF.

The chain links TRBV6-6 to TRBJ1-1; tentatively, D is TRBD1 (6 bases). The germline V gene encodes CDR1 MNHNY and CDR2 SVGAGI (reference sequence). V was clipped by 2 bases and J by 7 bases, with 11 bases between them. This CDR3 comprises 13 residues. For the CDR3, the DNA is TGTGCCAGCAGTTACGACAGGCCCAATGAAGCTTTCTTT. Protein sequence: CASSYDRPNEAFF.

The chain recombines TRBV5-1 with TRBJ1-1, with no clear D. There are 15 residues in the CDR3. With 4 bases removed from V and 1 base from J, the gap between germline ends came to 14 bases. Germline V CDR1 and CDR2: SGHRS, YFSETQ. CDR3 nucleotides: TGCGCCAGCAGCCCCCCGCGGGGTCGGAACACTGAAGCTTTCTTT. Translated: CASSPPRGRNTEAFF.

The rearrangement joins TRBV7-2 to TRBJ2-5, with TRBD2 as a possible D gene (7 bases). CDR3 size: 14 residues. Trimming removed 1 base from V and 5 bases from J, with 11 bases in between. Germline CDR1 is SGHTA and CDR2 is FQGNSA. CDR3 sequence: CASSLEGGRETQYF. DNA of the CDR3: TGTGCCAGCAGCTTAGAGGGGGGGCGTGAGACCCAGTACTTC.

The chain joins TRBV6-1 to TRBJ2-1; 12 bases are a match to TRBD2. This CDR3 has 16 residues. Germline CDR1 MNHNS, CDR2 SASEGT. J lost 7 bases, V lost 2 bases, and 6 bases had no gene match. In DNA, the CDR3 is TGTGCCAGCAGTGAATCTGGGACTAGCGGGTCAAATGAGCAGTTCTTC. This translates into CASSESGTSGSNEQFF.

J is TRBJ1-5 and V is TRBV29-1; 8 bases match TRBD1. Germline V lookup: CDR1 SQVTM, CDR2 ANQGSEA. This CDR3 comprises 12 residues. V was pared by 7 bases and J by 11 bases, with 10 bases of the junction left unmatched. The CDR3 DNA reads as TGCAGCGGGAAAAATGGACAGGGAGCCCAGCATTTT. This sequence encodes CSGKNGQGAQHF.

This clone was picked up one time. The V gene is TRBV6-5, the J gene TRBJ2-7; 9 nucleotides agree with TRBD1. Germline lookup yields CDR1 MNHEY and CDR2 SVGAGI. The CDR3 covers 15 residues. Losses at the gene ends were 5 bases for V and 4 bases for J; bases not matched to a gene: 9. CDR3 sequence (DNA): TGTGCCAGCAGTCAGACTGACAGGGGGTTGTACGAGCAGTACTTC. Amino acids: CASSQTDRGLYEQYF.